This entry is about one TCR beta chain. Its specificity is not known. The CDR3 sequence is 11 residues long. The germline V gene has CDR1 SGHAT and CDR2 FQNNGV. V lost 4 bases to trimming and J lost 8 bases, with 5 bases between them. This specimen comes from a study of early stage breast cancer tumors. Study at large: Around 10-fold was the mean read coverage per sample. Study-level results: Compared with adjacent normal breast tissue, tumors showed 2 to 3-fold greater T cell density and higher clonality.

Each sample had two DNA replicates, approximately 0.52 ug blood or 1.5 ug tissue. Profiling relied on immunoSEQ multiplex PCR, and the TCRdb table lists in-frame clones only, not all of them. Found here are tens of thousands of clones, approximately 80% of them singletons; the top ten hold roughly 3.5%. The specimen sequenced was blood. This chain links TRBV11-2 with TRBJ2-2; D is undetermined. This receptor was identified in a young adult with breast cancer. Here the CDR3 reads CASSSVGELFF. CDR3 nucleotide sequence: TGTGCCAGCAGCTCCGTGGGGGAGCTGTTTTTT.